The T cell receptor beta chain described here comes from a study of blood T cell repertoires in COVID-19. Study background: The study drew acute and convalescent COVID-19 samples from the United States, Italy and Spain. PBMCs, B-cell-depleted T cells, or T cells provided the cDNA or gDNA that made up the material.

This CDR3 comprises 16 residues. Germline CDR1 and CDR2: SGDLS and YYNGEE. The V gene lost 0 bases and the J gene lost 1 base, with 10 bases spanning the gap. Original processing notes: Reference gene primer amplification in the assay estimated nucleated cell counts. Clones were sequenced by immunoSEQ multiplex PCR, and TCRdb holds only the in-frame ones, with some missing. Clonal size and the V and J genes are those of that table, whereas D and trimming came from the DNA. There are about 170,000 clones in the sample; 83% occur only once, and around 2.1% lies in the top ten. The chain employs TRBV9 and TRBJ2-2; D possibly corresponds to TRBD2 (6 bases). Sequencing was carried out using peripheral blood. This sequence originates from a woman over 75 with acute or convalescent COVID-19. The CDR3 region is CASSVVGGGNTGELFF. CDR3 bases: TGTGCCAGCAGCGTAGTTGGGGGAGGGAACACCGGGGAGCTGTTTTTT.